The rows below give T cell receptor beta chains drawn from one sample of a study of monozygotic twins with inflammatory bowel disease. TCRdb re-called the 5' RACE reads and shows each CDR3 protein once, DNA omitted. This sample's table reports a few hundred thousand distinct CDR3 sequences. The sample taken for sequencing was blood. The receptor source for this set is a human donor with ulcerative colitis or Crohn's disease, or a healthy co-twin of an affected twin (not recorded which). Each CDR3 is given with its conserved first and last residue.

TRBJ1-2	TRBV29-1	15	CSVVGGVKVNYGYTF
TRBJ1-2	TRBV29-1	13	CSVEGDSFSGYTF
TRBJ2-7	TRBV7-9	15	CASSFRQGRTYEQYF
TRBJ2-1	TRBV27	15	CASSVSGQGYNEQFF
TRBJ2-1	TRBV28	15	CASSFIFRDSNEQFF
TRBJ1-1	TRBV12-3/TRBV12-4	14	CASRGGEANTEAFF
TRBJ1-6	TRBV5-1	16	CASSFTGSSYNSPLHF
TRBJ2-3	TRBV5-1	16	CASVPGLAGAIDTQYF
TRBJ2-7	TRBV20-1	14	CSAWFLADTYEQYF
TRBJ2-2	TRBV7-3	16	CASSAPGQGATGELFF
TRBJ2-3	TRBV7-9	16	CASSPTSGGGEDTQYF
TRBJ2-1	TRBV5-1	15	CASKQTSDNYNEQFF
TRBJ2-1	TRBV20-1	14	CSARDRGIINEQFF
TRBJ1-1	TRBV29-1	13	CSGLTGMNTEAFF
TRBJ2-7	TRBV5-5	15	CASSSLRGQGYEQYF
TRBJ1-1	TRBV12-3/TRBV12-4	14	CASSLGGGLVEAFF
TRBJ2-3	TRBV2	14	CASLLVRSTDTQYF
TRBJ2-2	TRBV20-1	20	CSARPLKYGGLMLGTGELFF
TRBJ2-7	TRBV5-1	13	CASSLRQYYEQYF
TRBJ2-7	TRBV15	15	CATSRDLGRAREQYF
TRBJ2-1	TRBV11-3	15	CASSFLPGGRDEQFF
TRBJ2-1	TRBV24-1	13	CATSEAGGDEQFF
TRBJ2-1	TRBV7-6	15	CASSKRTGGYNEQFF
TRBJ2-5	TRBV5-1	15	CASSLAGQGEETQYF
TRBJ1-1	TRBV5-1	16	CTSSSEDRGSNTEAFF
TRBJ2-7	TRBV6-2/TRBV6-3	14	CASRPLPGFYEQYF
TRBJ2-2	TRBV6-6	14	CASSYTGAAGELFF
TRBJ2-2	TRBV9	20	CASSVFHRQAAGGDTGELFF
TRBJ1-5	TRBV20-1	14	CSARALAANQPQHF
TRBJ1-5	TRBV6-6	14	CASTGLISNQPQHF
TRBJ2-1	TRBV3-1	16	CASSHFSTFGNNEQFF
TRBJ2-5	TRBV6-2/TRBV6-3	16	CASSYPMRGGLETQYF
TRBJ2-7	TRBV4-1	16	CASSQGSMGPAYEQYF
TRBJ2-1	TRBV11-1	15	CASTGDRGSYNEQFF
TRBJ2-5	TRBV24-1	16	CATSDLRAGDPETQYF
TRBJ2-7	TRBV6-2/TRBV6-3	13	CASSSPRTYEQYF
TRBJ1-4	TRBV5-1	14	CASSFGTVGEKLFF
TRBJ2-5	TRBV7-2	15	CASSFQRGAGETQYF
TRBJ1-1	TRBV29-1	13	CSVYGPQKNEAFF
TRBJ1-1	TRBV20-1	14	CSAREGTGRTEALF
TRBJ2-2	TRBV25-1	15	CASTEGGNSAGELFF